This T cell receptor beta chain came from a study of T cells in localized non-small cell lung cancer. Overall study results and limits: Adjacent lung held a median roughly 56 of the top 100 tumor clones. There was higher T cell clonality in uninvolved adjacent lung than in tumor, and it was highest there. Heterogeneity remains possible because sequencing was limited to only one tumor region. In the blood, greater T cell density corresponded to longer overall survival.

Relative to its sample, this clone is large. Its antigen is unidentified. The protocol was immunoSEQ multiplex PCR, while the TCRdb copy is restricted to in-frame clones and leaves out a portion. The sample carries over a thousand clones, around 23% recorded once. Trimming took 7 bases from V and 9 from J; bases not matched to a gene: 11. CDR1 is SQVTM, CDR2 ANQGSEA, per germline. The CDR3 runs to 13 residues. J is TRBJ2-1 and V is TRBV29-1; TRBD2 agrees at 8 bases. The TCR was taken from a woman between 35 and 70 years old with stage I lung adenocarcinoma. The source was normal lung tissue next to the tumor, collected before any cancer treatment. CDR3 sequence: CSGRGGAGTEQFF. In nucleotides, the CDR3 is TGCAGCGGACGGGGGGGAGCGGGGACTGAGCAGTTCTTC.